This T cell receptor (beta chain) was obtained from a study of regulatory T cells in long-lasting Graves disease. Study-level results: Accuracy might have suffered from few samples. Among persistent patients, a larger number of public clonotypes were shared (about 2,700) than among newly diagnosed patients (under 1,000). Persistent disease samples used TRBV28, TRBJ1-2 and TRBJ2-5 preferentially.

Described time point: newly diagnosed GD, antithyroid drugs for less than 3 months. Researchers made the TCR library from RNA that was extracted from PBMCs. This clonotype was observed once. Its antigen is as yet unknown. CDR1 DFQATT and CDR2 SNEGSKA come from the germline V gene (reference sequence). CDR3 length equals 14 residues. V shed 5 bases and J shed 4 bases, with 18 bases lying between them. Researchers made TCR beta libraries by using iRepertoire HTBI primers and running Arm-PCR on CDR3 regions. TCRdb re-called the multiplex PCR reads through MiXCR, storing one row per CDR3 protein. This table holds under 700,000 distinct CDR3 sequences, 15% to 20% found once. The same data also went into a second study, on T cells in Graves' hyperthyroidism and ophthalmopathy. This second study says: Exclusion criteria comprised uncontrolled infection, other autoimmune disease, pregnancy or lactation.

The sample in question was peripheral blood mononuclear cells (PBMCs), obtained at new diagnosis, from a patient treated with antithyroid drugs. This sequence joins TRBV20-1 and TRBJ2-7; D call uncertain. This sequence was found in a woman aged 40-60 years with Graves disease. Written as DNA, the CDR3 is TGCAGTGCTGGGCCTCCTGCGGACGGGTACGAGCAGTACTTC. Translated: CSAGPPADGYEQYF.